Below, 8 T cell receptor beta chains from the same sample are listed, as sequenced in a study of T cells in Graves' hyperthyroidism and ophthalmopathy. There were TCR beta CDR3 regions amplified from RNA transcripts. HTBI primers were used for first-round RT-PCR of the TCR CDR3. TCRdb processed the multiplex PCR reads anew with MiXCR; each CDR3 protein has one entry. This sample yields hundreds of thousands of distinct CDR3 sequences, of which around 39% are seen a single time; 7.5% to 9.5% belongs to the top ten. Sample: blood. The receptors here all came from a man aged 18 to 35 with Graves' hyperthyroidism.

J is TRBJ1-4 and V is TRBV7-9, with unresolved D. Trimming took 6 bases from V and 0 from J, leaving 14 bases between them. Germline V gives CDR1 SEHNR, CDR2 FQNEAQ (reference sequence). This CDR3 spans 16 amino acids. DNA of the CDR3: TGTGCCAGCAGTCAATCCATTGGAGCAACTAATGAAAAACTGTTTTTT. Encoded protein: CASSQSIGATNEKLFF.

The J gene is TRBJ1-4, the V gene TRBV25-1; tentative D call: TRBD1 (5 bases). CDR1 and CDR2 from the germline V gene are MGHDK and SYGVNS. The CDR3 length is 16 residues. V was trimmed by 1 base and J by 5 bases, leaving 14 bases between them. For the CDR3, the DNA is TGTGCCAGCAGTGAATGGAGGGGAACAGCGAATGAAAAACTGTTTTTT. It encodes CASSEWRGTANEKLFF.

Remarks on this clonotype: A single base separates this from a much larger clone, so it may be a read error. The V call is TRBV28, the J call TRBJ1-1; D is unclear. Germline loops: CDR1 MDHEN, CDR2 SYDVKM. The CDR3 loop spans 14 amino acids. V was shortened by 6 bases and J by 1 base, with 12 bases between the two germline ends. The CDR3: CASSLTKRNTEAFF. The CDR3 DNA reads as TGTGCCAGCAGCTTGACAAAAAGGAACACTGAAGCTTTCTTT.

The chain combines TRBV7-2 with TRBJ2-7; tentative D call: TRBD1 (5 bases). The germline CDR1 and CDR2 sequences are SGHTA and FQGNSA. Trimming shortened V by 5 bases and J by 3 bases, and 17 bases separated the two germline ends. The CDR3 sequence is 15 residues long. CDR3 amino acids: CASSQYLGQNYEQYF. DNA for the CDR3: TGTGCCAGCAGCCAATATTTGGGGCAGAACTACGAGCAGTACTTC.

This clonotype has just a few counts. The chain is built from TRBV10-3 and TRBJ2-5, with TRBD1 identical over 7 bases. Germline CDR1 ENHRY, CDR2 SYGVKD. The CDR3 has 15 residues. V trimming: 10 bases; J trimming: 1 base; junction bases outside the gene matches: 12. CDR3 amino acids: CASSLARGTQETQYF. In DNA form, the CDR3 reads TGTGCCAGCAGCTTGGCCAGGGGGACCCAAGAGACCCAGTACTTC.

This clonotype was seen many times. V usage is TRBV15 and J usage is TRBJ1-2; D is ambiguous. The CDR3 covers 18 residues. V lost 0 bases, J lost 2 bases, and 19 bases lay in between. Germline values: CDR1 LNHNV, CDR2 YYDKDF (reference sequence). CDR3 DNA: TGTGCCACCAGCAGAGAGTACTCCGGACTGGATGGGAACTATGGCTACACCTTC. Its protein product is CATSREYSGLDGNYGYTF.

This sequence joins TRBV5-4 and TRBJ2-7; TRBD2 aligns across 10 bases. This CDR3 is 15 amino acids long. Germline values: CDR1 SGHNT, CDR2 YYREEE (reference sequence). With V trimmed by 3 bases and J by 5 bases, 8 bases remained unmatched. The CDR3 sequence: CASSSEAGGPHEQYF. The CDR3 nucleotides are TGTGCCAGCAGCTCGGAAGCGGGAGGGCCACACGAGCAGTACTTC.

This clonotype has a count of ten or more. The J gene is TRBJ1-2, the V gene TRBV2; D not resolved. Looked up from germline, CDR1 is SNHLY and CDR2 is FYNNEI. The CDR3 is made up of 15 amino acids. V lost 4 bases and J lost 0, with 12 bases in between. This CDR3 is CASSARLRANYGYTF. The CDR3, as DNA: TGTGCCAGCAGTGCGAGACTGAGAGCTAACTATGGCTACACCTTC.